Presented here are 8 T cell receptor beta chains from one specimen sequenced in a study of response to subunit inactivated influenza vaccine. In TCRdb, the RT-PCR reads were re-called with MiXCR into one record per CDR3 protein. Altogether 600,000 to 850,000 distinct CDR3 sequences are present, 12% to 15% being singletons, with the ten largest covering about 7.4%. Sequenced material: PBMCs from blood, taken less than 15 days before vaccination. All receptors derive from a man between 45 and 60 years old who received an inactivated influenza vaccine.

This clonotype was detected a few times. This rearrangement joins TRBV24-1 to TRBJ2-1; the match to TRBD2 covers 8 bases. The ends lost 4 bases at V and 9 bases at J; junction bases unmatched: 13. The V gene's germline CDR1 is KGHDR and CDR2 SFDVKD. The CDR3 sequence is 16 residues long. The CDR3 DNA is TGTGCCACCAGTGAGCATTCAGCGGGAGTTAGAGGTGAGCAGTTCTTC. This sequence encodes CATSEHSAGVRGEQFF.

Ten or more counts support this clonotype. The chain carries TRBV4-1 and TRBJ1-5; the match to TRBD1 covers 9 bases. There are 15 residues in the CDR3. V lost 2 bases to trimming and J lost 4 bases; unmatched junction nucleotides: 3. The V gene's germline CDR1 is MGHRA and CDR2 YSYEKL. As DNA, the CDR3 is TGCGCCAGCAGCCAAACCGGGACAGGGAATCAGCCCCAGCATTTT. Its protein product is CASSQTGTGNQPQHF.

The rearrangement links TRBV12-3 or TRBV12-4 to TRBJ1-6, with 8 bases matching TRBD1. CDR3 length: 15 amino acids. V was pared by 3 bases and J by 8 bases, with 6 bases of the junction left unmatched. This CDR3 reads CASSFAGGGDSPLHF. For the CDR3, the DNA is TGTGCCAGCAGTTTTGCAGGGGGCGGGGATTCACCCCTCCACTTT.

J is TRBJ2-7 and V is TRBV4-2; 10 positions match TRBD1. The CDR3 loop spans 15 amino acids. CDR1 is LGHNA, CDR2 YNFKEQ, per germline. Trimming at V came to 3 bases and at J to 2 bases, leaving 4 bases not matched to a gene. CDR3 nucleotides: TGTGCCAGCAGCCAGACCGGGACAGGGGCCTACGAGCAGTACTTC. Amino acid sequence: CASSQTGTGAYEQYF.

This clonotype has a count of ten or more. V gene TRBV6-2 or TRBV6-3 combines with J gene TRBJ2-7; D possibly corresponds to TRBD1 (5 bases). V shed 3 bases and J shed 4 bases, with 10 bases lying between them. The germline V gene has CDR1 MNHEY and CDR2 SVGEGT. The CDR3 contains 13 residues. The CDR3 sequence is CASSYQGGYEQYF. The DNA of the CDR3 is TGTGCCAGCAGTTATCAGGGCGGTTACGAGCAGTACTTC.

The rearrangement joins TRBV12-3 or TRBV12-4 to TRBJ1-3; unclear D gene. The CDR3 has 15 residues. The V gene lost 3 bases and the J gene lost 1 base, with 10 bases spanning the gap. DNA of the CDR3: TGTGCCAGCAGTTTGGTCAGATCTTCTGGAAACACCATATATTTT. Translating gives CASSLVRSSGNTIYF.

V gene TRBV20-1 combines with J gene TRBJ2-3; 7 nucleotides agree with TRBD1. Germline-derived CDR1 and CDR2 are DFQATT and SNEGSKA (reference sequence). V shed 6 bases, J shed 8 bases, and the junction held 17 bases outside the gene matches. This CDR3 region has 15 residues. CDR3 sequence reads: CSAAPATGTSGTQYF. The DNA of the CDR3 is TGCAGTGCCGCCCCGGCGACAGGGACCTCCGGTACGCAGTATTTT.

This clonotype was found a few times. This sequence joins TRBV20-1 and TRBJ1-1; a weak D match, TRBD1 (5 bases). Germline lookup yields CDR1 DFQATT and CDR2 SNEGSKA (reference sequence). With 3 bases removed from V and 0 bases from J, the gap between germline ends came to 8 bases. The CDR3 has 13 residues. The CDR3 reads CSARGQMNTEAFF. CDR3 nucleotides: TGCAGTGCTAGGGGGCAGATGAACACTGAAGCTTTCTTT.